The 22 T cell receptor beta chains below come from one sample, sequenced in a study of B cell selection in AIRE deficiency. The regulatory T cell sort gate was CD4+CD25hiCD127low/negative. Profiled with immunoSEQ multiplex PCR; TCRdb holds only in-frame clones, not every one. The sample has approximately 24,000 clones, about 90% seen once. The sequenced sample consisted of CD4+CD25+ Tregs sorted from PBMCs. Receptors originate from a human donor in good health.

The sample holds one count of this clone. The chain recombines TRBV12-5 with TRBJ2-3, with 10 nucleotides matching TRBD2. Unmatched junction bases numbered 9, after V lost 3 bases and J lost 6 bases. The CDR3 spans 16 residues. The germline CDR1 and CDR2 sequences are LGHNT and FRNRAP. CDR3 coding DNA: TGTGCTAGTGGTTTCTCCCTAGCGGGGGCCGGGGATACGCAGTATTTT. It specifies CASGFSLAGAGDTQYF. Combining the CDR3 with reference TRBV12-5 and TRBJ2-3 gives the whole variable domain DARVTQTPRHKVTEMGQEVTMRCQPILGHNTVFWYRQTMMQGLELLAYFRNRAPLDDSGMPKDRFSAEMPDATLATLKIQPSEPRDSAVYFCASGFSLAGAGDTQYFGPGTRLTVL.

The CDR3 bases are TGTGCCACCAGCAGAGGGGGGAGAACGAACACCGGGGAGCTGTTTTTT. It codes for CATSRGGRTNTGELFF. The chain carries TRBV15 and TRBJ2-2; D is possibly TRBD1 or TRBD2 (5 bases each). Germline CDR1 and CDR2: LNHNV and YYDKDF (reference sequence). V lost 1 base and J 0 bases, leaving 9 bases between the germline ends. The CDR3 totals 16 residues.

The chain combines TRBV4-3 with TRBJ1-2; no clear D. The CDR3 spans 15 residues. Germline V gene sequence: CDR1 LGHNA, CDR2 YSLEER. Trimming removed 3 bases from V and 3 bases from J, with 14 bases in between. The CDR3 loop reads CASSQVQDIYYGYTF. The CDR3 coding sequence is TGCGCCAGCAGCCAGGTCCAAGACATTTACTATGGCTACACCTTC.

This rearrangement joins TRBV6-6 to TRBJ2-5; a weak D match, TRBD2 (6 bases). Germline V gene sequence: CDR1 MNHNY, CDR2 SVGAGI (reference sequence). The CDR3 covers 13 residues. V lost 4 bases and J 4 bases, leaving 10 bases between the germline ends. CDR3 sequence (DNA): TGTGCCAGCAGTTCTCCGGGGGTAGAGACCCAGTACTTC. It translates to CASSSPGVETQYF.

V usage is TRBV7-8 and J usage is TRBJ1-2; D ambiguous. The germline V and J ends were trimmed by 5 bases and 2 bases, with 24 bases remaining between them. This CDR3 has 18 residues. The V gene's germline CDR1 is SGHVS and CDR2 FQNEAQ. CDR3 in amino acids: CASSPDTGLGGSNYGYTF. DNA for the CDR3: TGTGCCAGCAGCCCTGACACCGGCCTCGGAGGTTCAAACTATGGCTACACCTTC.

CDR3 residues: CASSQELGGDEQFF. Here the CDR3 DNA reads TGTGCCAGCAGCCAAGAGCTGGGAGGAGATGAGCAGTTCTTC. The J gene is TRBJ2-1, the V gene TRBV7-6; possible D gene TRBD2, 6 bases. Trimming removed 5 bases at V and 8 bases at J, with 16 bases between. This CDR3 comprises 14 residues. CDR1 and CDR2 (germline): SGHVS, FNYEAQ.

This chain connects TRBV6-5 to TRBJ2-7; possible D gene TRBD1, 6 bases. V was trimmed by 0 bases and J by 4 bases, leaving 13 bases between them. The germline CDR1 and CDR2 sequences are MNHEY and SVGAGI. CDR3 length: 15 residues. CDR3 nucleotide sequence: TGTGCCAGCAGTTACTCGAGGGGGAGATTGTACGAGCAGTACTTC. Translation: CASSYSRGRLYEQYF.

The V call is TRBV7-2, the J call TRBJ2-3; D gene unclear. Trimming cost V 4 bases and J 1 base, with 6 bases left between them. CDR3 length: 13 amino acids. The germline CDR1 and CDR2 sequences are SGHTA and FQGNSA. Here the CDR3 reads CASSYSGTDTQYF. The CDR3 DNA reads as TGTGCCAGCAGCTACTCAGGCACAGATACGCAGTATTTT.

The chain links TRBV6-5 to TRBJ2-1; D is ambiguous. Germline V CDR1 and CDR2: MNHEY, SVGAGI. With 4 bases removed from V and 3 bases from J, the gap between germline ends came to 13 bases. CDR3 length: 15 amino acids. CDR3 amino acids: CASSFSGRFYNEQFF. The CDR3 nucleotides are TGTGCCAGCAGTTTTTCCGGCAGATTCTACAATGAGCAGTTCTTC.

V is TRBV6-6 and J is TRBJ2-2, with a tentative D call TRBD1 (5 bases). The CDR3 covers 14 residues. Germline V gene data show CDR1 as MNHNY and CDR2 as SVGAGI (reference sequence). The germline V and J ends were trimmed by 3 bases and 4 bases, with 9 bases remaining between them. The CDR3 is CASSYRQSTGELFF. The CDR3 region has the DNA TGTGCCAGCAGTTATCGACAGAGCACCGGGGAGCTGTTTTTT.

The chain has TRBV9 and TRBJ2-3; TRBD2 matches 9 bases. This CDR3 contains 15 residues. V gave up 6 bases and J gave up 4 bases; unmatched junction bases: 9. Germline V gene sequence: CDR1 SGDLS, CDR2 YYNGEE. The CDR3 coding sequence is TGTGCCAGCAACCCGGCGGGGGGGAGGGCAGATACGCAGTATTTT. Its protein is CASNPAGGRADTQYF.

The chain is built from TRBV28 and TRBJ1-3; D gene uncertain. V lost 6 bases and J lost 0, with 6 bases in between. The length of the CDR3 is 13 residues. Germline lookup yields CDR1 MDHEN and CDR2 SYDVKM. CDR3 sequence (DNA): TGTGCCAGCAGCGATTACTCTGGAAACACCATATATTTT. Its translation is CASSDYSGNTIYF.

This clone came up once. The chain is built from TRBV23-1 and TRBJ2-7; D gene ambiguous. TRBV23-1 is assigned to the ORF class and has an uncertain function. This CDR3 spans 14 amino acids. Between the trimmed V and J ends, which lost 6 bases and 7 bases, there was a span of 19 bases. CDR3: CASRRVVAFGEQYF. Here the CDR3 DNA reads TGCGCCAGCAGACGGGTCGTCGCTTTTGGGGAGCAGTACTTC.

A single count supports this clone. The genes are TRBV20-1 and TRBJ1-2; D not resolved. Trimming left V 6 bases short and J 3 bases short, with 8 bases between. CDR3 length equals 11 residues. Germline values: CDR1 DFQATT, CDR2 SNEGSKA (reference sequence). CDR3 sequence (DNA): TGCAGTGCACCGAGGGACTATGGCTACACCTTC. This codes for CSAPRDYGYTF.

For the CDR3, the DNA is TGTGCCAGCAGCGCCCCCGATCTAGCGGGGGAAGCCCAGTACTTC. It is translated as CASSAPDLAGEAQYF. This chain links TRBV9 with TRBJ2-5; 10 bases map to TRBD2. Trimming removed 3 bases from V and 9 bases from J; junction bases left unmatched: 11. Germline assignment: CDR1 SGDLS and CDR2 YYNGEE. The length of the CDR3 is 15 residues.

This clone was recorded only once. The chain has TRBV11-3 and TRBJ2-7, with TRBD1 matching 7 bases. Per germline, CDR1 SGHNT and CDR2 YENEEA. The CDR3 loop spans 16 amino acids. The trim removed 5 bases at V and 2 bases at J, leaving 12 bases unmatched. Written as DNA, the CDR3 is TGTGCCAGCAGCCCTGGGGGACAGAACCCTACCTACGAGCAGTACTTC. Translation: CASSPGGQNPTYEQYF.

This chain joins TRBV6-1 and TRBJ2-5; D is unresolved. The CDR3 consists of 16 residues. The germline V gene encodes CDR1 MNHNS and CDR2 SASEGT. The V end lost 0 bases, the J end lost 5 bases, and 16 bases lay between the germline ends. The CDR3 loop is CASSEAWYLGEETQYF. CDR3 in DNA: TGTGCCAGCAGTGAAGCTTGGTACCTGGGCGAGGAGACCCAGTACTTC.

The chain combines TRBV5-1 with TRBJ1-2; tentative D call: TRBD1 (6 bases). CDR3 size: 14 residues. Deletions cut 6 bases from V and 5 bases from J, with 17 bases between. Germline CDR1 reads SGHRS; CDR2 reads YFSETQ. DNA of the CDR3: TGCGCCAGCACCAAGGACAGCTCCCTATATGGCTACACCTTC. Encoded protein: CASTKDSSLYGYTF.

The CDR3 nucleotides are TGTGCCAGCAGCATAACAGGGGAGAATGAGCAGTTCTTC. This encodes CASSITGENEQFF. V gene TRBV5-5 combines with J gene TRBJ2-1, with 7 bases aligning to TRBD1. The J segment lost 7 bases and the V segment lost 4 bases, leaving 5 bases of the junction unmatched. There are 13 residues in the CDR3. CDR1 and CDR2 (germline): SGHKS, YYEKEE (reference sequence).

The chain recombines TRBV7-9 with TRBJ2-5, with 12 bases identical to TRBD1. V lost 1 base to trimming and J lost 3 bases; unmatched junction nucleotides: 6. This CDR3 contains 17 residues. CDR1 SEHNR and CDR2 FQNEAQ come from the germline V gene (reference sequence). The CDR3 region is CASSLVGQGALEETQYF. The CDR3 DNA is TGTGCCAGCAGCTTAGTGGGACAGGGGGCTCTAGAAGAGACCCAGTACTTC.

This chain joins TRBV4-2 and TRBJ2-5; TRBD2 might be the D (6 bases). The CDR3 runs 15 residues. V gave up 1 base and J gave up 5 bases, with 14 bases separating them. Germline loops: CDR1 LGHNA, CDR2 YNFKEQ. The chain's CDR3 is CASSQASPGVETQYF. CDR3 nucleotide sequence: TGTGCCAGCAGCCAAGCGAGTCCGGGGGTCGAGACCCAGTACTTC.

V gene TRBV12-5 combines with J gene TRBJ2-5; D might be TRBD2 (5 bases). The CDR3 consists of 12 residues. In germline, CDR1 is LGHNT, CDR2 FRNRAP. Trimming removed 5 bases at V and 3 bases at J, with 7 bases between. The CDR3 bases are TGTGCTAGTGGTCAAGCGGAAGAGACCCAGTACTTC. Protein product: CASGQAEETQYF.